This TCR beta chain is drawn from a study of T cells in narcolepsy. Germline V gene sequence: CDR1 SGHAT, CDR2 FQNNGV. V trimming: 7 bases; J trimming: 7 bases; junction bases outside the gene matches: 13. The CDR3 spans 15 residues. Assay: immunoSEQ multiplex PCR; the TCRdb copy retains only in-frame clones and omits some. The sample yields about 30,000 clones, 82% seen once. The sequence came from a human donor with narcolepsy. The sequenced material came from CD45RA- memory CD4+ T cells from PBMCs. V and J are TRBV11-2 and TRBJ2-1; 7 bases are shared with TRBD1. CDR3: CASTQGFGYTNEQFF. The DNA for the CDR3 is TGTGCCAGCACACAGGGGTTTGGGTATACAAATGAGCAGTTCTTC.